This T cell receptor beta chain was obtained from a study of T cells in Graves' hyperthyroidism and ophthalmopathy. The investigators amplified TCR beta CDR3 regions from RNA transcripts. First-round RT-PCR with HTBI primers amplified the TCR CDR3 region. Via MiXCR, TCRdb re-called the multiplex PCR reads, giving one row per CDR3 protein. Altogether fewer than 200,000 distinct CDR3 sequences are present, over 15% being singletons, with the ten largest covering roughly 32%. Trimming left V 3 bases short and J 4 bases short, with 9 bases between. The CDR3 contains 14 residues. Germline assignment: CDR1 MNHEY and CDR2 SMNVEV (reference sequence). This clonotype was observed many times.

The sample was blood. This TCR was recovered from a woman aged 50 to 60 with Graves' hyperthyroidism. The gene calls are TRBV27 and TRBJ1-4; D remains ambiguous. CDR3 sequence: CASSFRPGNEKLFF. The CDR3 DNA reads TGTGCCAGCAGTTTTAGGCCGGGTAATGAAAAACTGTTTTTT. Supplemented by reference TRBV27 and TRBJ1-4, the full variable domain reads EAQVTQNPRYLITVTGKKLTVTCSQNMNHEYMSWYRQDPGLGLRQIYYSMNVEVTDKGDVPEGYKVSRKEKRNFPLILESPSPNQTSLYFCASSFRPGNEKLFFGSGTQLSVL.